The source of this T cell receptor beta chain is a study of shared clonotypes between healthy human individuals. General study results and limits: Non-shared clonotypes had lower generation probabilities than those shared by all four donors. Naive subsets generally exceeded memory subsets in estimated richness. In this cohort, only blood was sampled, and tissue repertoires likely differ.

Points on this clone: Its antigen remains unidentified. Within the sample, other DNA sequences also encode this same CDR3.

Sorted-subset replicate PCRs used 200 ng DNA, some 30,000 T cell genomes. Clones were sequenced by immunoSEQ multiplex PCR, and TCRdb holds only the in-frame ones, with some missing. The sample lists hundreds of thousands of clones; approximately 96% were seen once. Positive CCR7 selection of CD45RO-negative cells yielded the naive CD8 cells, and terminally differentiated effector memory CD45RA+ cells were excluded. CDR1 is SGHNT, CDR2 YYREEE, per germline (reference sequence). CDR3 length equals 11 residues. V was trimmed by 4 bases and J by 5 bases, leaving 7 bases between them. Source material: naive CD8+ T cells sorted from blood. This sequence originates from a woman younger than 45 in good health. V gene TRBV5-4 combines with J gene TRBJ2-7; D uncertain. The CDR3 DNA sequence: TGTGCCAGCAGCGCAGAGGACGAGCAGTACTTC. Residues: CASSAEDEQYF. The variable domain in full, completed from reference TRBV5-4 and TRBJ2-7, reads ETGVTQSPTHLIKTRGQQVTLRCSSQSGHNTVSWYQQALGQGPQFIFQYYREEENGRGNFPPRFSGLQFPNYSSELNVNALELDDSALYLCASSAEDEQYFGPGTRLTVT.